The 30 T cell receptor beta chains listed next were all sequenced from one sample in a study of Ad26.COV2.S vaccination and SARS-CoV-2 variants. The table came from immunoSEQ multiplex PCR; TCRdb's copy has only in-frame clones and leaves some out. The sample has more than 300,000 clones, more than 70% seen once. Treatment noted: approximately 18 received Ad26.COV2.S at low or high dose, single or two shots; roughly 5 received placebo; per-sample allocation not given. Sampling was performed 63 days after the first vaccine or placebo injection. This material consisted of peripheral blood, taken in a trial of Ad26.COV2.S vaccine versus placebo. Receptors were obtained from a person aged 18-65 years who received the Ad26.COV2.S COVID-19 vaccine or a placebo.

The genes are TRBV4-1 and TRBJ2-5, with D uncertain. V was clipped by 1 base and J by 0 bases, with 9 bases between them. The CDR3 sequence is 15 residues long. The V gene's germline CDR1 is MGHRA and CDR2 YSYEKL. In nucleotides, the CDR3 is TGCGCCAGCAGCCAAGCCCGACTGAACCAAGAGACCCAGTACTTC. It codes for CASSQARLNQETQYF.

This clone was observed a few times. The chain joins TRBV5-4 to TRBJ2-4; the D is unclear. Germline V lookup: CDR1 SGHNT, CDR2 YYREEE (reference sequence). Between the trimmed V and J ends, which lost 3 bases and 2 bases, there was a span of 12 bases. The CDR3 spans 15 residues. In nucleotides, the CDR3 is TGTGCCAGCAGCTCATCCACAGTTTCCAAAAACATTCAGTACTTC. The encoded protein is CASSSSTVSKNIQYF.

This chain connects TRBV3-1 (or the pseudogene TRBV3-2) to TRBJ1-2, with D unresolved. The germline CDR1 and CDR2 sequences are LGHDT and YNNKEL (reference sequence). This CDR3 spans 14 amino acids. V was trimmed by 0 bases and J by 6 bases, leaving 11 bases between them. This CDR3 reads CASSQDPPEHGYTF. CDR3 nucleotides: TGTGCCAGCAGCCAAGATCCCCCAGAGCATGGCTACACCTTC.

CDR3 coding DNA: TGTGCCACGTCCGGAAAGCCCGCTAACTATGGCTACACCTTC. Protein sequence: CATSGKPANYGYTF. The rearrangement joins TRBV19 to TRBJ1-2; the D is unclear. Trimming stripped 10 bases from V and 0 bases from J, with 15 bases between. The CDR3 totals 14 residues. The germline gives CDR1 LNHDA, CDR2 SQIVND (reference sequence).

The V and J genes are TRBV9 and TRBJ2-5; no firm D call. The length of the CDR3 is 14 residues. CDR1 and CDR2 from the germline V gene are SGDLS and YYNGEE. Between the trimmed V and J ends, which lost 0 bases and 5 bases, there was a span of 11 bases. CDR3 coding DNA: TGTGCCAGCAGCGTAGGGGTCGCCGGTGAGACCCAGTACTTC. It specifies CASSVGVAGETQYF.

The J gene is TRBJ1-2, the V gene TRBV30, with TRBD1 matching over 7 bases. This CDR3 is built from 14 residues. Germline CDR1 GTSNPN, CDR2 SVGIG (reference sequence). With V trimmed by 3 bases and J by 2 bases, 6 bases remained unmatched. For the CDR3, the DNA is TGTGCCTGGAGGAAAGACAGGGCCAACTATGGCTACACCTTC. Translated: CAWRKDRANYGYTF.

The CDR3 DNA follows: TGTGCCAGCAGTGTGGGGGAAATTCAGCCCCAGCATTTT. As protein: CASSVGEIQPQHF. The rearrangement links TRBV2 to TRBJ1-5; D possibly corresponds to TRBD1 (5 bases). Germline values: CDR1 SNHLY, CDR2 FYNNEI. Trimming left V 4 bases short and J 6 bases short, with 10 bases between. The CDR3 has 13 amino acids. Together with reference TRBV2 and TRBJ1-5, the CDR3 gives the full variable domain: EPEVTQTPSHQVTQMGQEVILRCVPISNHLYFYWYRQILGQKVEFLVSFYNNEISEKSEIFDDQFSVERPDGSNFTLKIRSTKLEDSAMYFCASSVGEIQPQHFGDGTRLSIL.

This clone has only a few counts. The rearrangement uses TRBV2 and TRBJ1-2; D call uncertain. There are 13 residues in the CDR3. Germline assignment: CDR1 SNHLY and CDR2 FYNNEI. V gave up 7 bases and J gave up 4 bases, with 13 bases separating them. The CDR3 loop reads CASTVDSTYGYTF. CDR3 bases: TGTGCCAGCACAGTGGACTCTACCTATGGCTACACCTTC.

The chain recombines TRBV5-3 with TRBJ2-1; D possibly corresponds to TRBD2 (5 bases). TRBV5-3 is labeled an ORF, and its function is uncertain. V lost 1 base and J lost 8, with 16 bases in between. The CDR3 extends over 15 amino acids. The CDR3 nucleotides read TGTGCCAGAAGCTTGAGGGCGGAGGCTTGGGATGAGCAGTTCTTC. Amino acids: CARSLRAEAWDEQFF.

This clone was found once. The chain uses TRBV4-3 and TRBJ2-3, with 15 bases lining up with TRBD2. CDR3 size: 17 residues. The V gene end was trimmed by 3 bases and the J gene end by 8 bases; junction bases not matched to a gene: 9. In germline, CDR1 is LGHNA, CDR2 YSLEER. The CDR3 DNA reads TGCGCCAGCAGCCACCAAAGGACTAGCGGGGGGGCGTCTACGCAGTATTTT. Translation: CASSHQRTSGGASTQYF.

This rearrangement joins TRBV10-3 to TRBJ2-7; tentative D call: TRBD1 (5 bases). The V end lost 4 bases, the J end lost 5 bases, and 15 bases lay between the germline ends. Germline-derived CDR1 and CDR2 are ENHRY and SYGVKD. This CDR3 contains 14 residues. CDR3 sequence (DNA): TGTGCCATCAGTGCGCCAGGGTCTTACGACGAGCAGTACTTC. The encoded protein is CAISAPGSYDEQYF.

The rearrangement links TRBV29-1 to TRBJ1-2, with TRBD1 matching over 7 bases. The germline V gene has CDR1 SQVTM and CDR2 ANQGSEA. Losses at the gene ends were 7 bases for V and 3 bases for J; bases not matched to a gene: 11. CDR3 length: 14 residues. The CDR3 region is CSALPHGQDYGYTF. CDR3 bases: TGCAGCGCCCTCCCCCATGGACAGGACTATGGCTACACCTTC.

J is TRBJ2-3 and V is TRBV19, with 10 bases aligning to TRBD1. The CDR3 contains 16 residues. V lost 4 bases and J lost 4; bases outside the gene matches: 8. Germline-derived CDR1 and CDR2 are LNHDA and SQIVND (reference sequence). Here the CDR3 reads CASSTGQGVPPDTQYF. In DNA form, the CDR3 reads TGTGCCAGTAGTACCGGACAGGGGGTTCCCCCAGATACGCAGTATTTT.

The CDR3 is CASSRWGSYNEQFF. The CDR3 region has the DNA TGTGCCAGCAGCCGGTGGGGGTCTTACAATGAGCAGTTCTTC. The genes are TRBV5-6 and TRBJ2-1; D is perhaps TRBD1 or TRBD2 (5 bases each). The CDR3 runs to 14 residues. Germline V lookup: CDR1 SGHDT, CDR2 YYEEEE. Trimming pared 4 bases from V and 4 bases from J, leaving 12 bases between.

The chain carries TRBV4-3 and TRBJ2-2, with 12 bases aligning to TRBD1. V lost 4 bases and J lost 3; bases outside the gene matches: 15. The CDR3 sequence is 20 residues long. Germline values: CDR1 LGHNA, CDR2 YSLEER. CDR3 amino acids: CASSPKTGTGGGTDTGELFF. For the CDR3, the DNA is TGCGCCAGCAGCCCAAAAACCGGGACAGGGGGCGGAACGGACACCGGGGAGCTGTTTTTT.

V usage is TRBV7-2 and J usage is TRBJ2-5; D gene ambiguous. The CDR3 loop spans 16 amino acids. With 0 bases removed from V and 1 base from J, the gap between germline ends came to 12 bases. Per germline, CDR1 SGHTA and CDR2 FQGNSA. The CDR3 protein is CASSLATNNPQETQYF. CDR3 nucleotides: TGTGCCAGCAGCTTAGCCACAAACAACCCCCAAGAGACCCAGTACTTC.

V is TRBV7-9 and J is TRBJ2-2; 8 bases are a match to TRBD2. CDR3 length: 18 residues. The trim removed 0 bases at V and 0 bases at J, leaving 6 bases unmatched. Germline V CDR1 and CDR2: SEHNR, FQNEAQ (reference sequence). This CDR3 is CASSLALAGQTNTGELFF. CDR3 nucleotide sequence: TGTGCCAGCAGCTTAGCGCTAGCGGGTCAGACGAACACCGGGGAGCTGTTTTTT.

This chain uses TRBV7-2 with TRBJ2-5; D may be TRBD1 or TRBD2 (5 bases each). The CDR3 is made up of 15 amino acids. V lost 5 bases and J lost 6, with 19 bases in between. Germline CDR1 reads SGHTA; CDR2 reads FQGNSA. CDR3 residues: CASSHLGLGEKTQYF. The CDR3, as DNA: TGTGCCAGCAGCCATCTCGGTCTAGGGGAGAAGACCCAGTACTTC.

This rearrangement joins TRBV18 to TRBJ2-1; D is perhaps TRBD1 or TRBD2 (5 bases each). The CDR3 totals 16 residues. CDR1 and CDR2 (germline): KGHSH, LQKENI. Trimming cost V 1 base and J 0 bases, with 10 bases left between them. The CDR3 region has the DNA TGTGCCAGCTCACCACGGGGACGAAGCTCCTACAATGAGCAGTTCTTC. Translating gives CASSPRGRSSYNEQFF.

This clone showed up just once. This rearrangement joins TRBV7-2 to TRBJ1-1; tentatively, D is TRBD1 (5 bases). Germline CDR1 SGHTA, CDR2 FQGNSA. Trimming took off 5 bases at V and 9 bases at J, with 13 bases between the two ends. CDR3 size: 12 residues. Here the CDR3 reads CASSLLTAKAFF. The CDR3 nucleotides read TGTGCCAGCAGCCTCTTGACAGCGAAAGCTTTCTTT.

The chain employs TRBV6-5 and TRBJ1-4, with TRBD1 as a possible D gene (5 bases). Trimming left V 5 bases short and J 5 bases short, with 15 bases between. In germline, CDR1 is MNHEY, CDR2 SVGAGI. This CDR3 spans 15 amino acids. CDR3 sequence (DNA): TGTGCCAGCAGTAGAGGGGAGAGAGGGAATGAAAAACTGTTTTTT. Protein sequence: CASSRGERGNEKLFF.

The chain combines TRBV7-2 with TRBJ1-5; no reliable D call. V was cut by 6 bases and J by 4 bases, with 16 bases left in between. Looked up from germline, CDR1 is SGHTA and CDR2 is FQGNSA. CDR3 length: 15 residues. CDR3 amino acids: CASSRFNGQNQPQHF. Written as DNA, the CDR3 is TGTGCCAGCAGTCGGTTTAATGGGCAGAATCAGCCCCAGCATTTT.

About this clone itself: The junction shows a germline mismatch at one end, possibly a read error. This chain uses TRBV7-7 with TRBJ2-2; D assignment may be TRBD1 or TRBD2 (6 bases each). The CDR3 length is 14 residues. The germline V gene has CDR1 SSHAT and CDR2 FNYEAQ (reference sequence). CDR3 region: CASSLGGGTGELFF. The DNA for the CDR3 is TGTGCTAGCAGCTTGGGGGGCGGCACCGGGGAGCTGTTTTTT.

V is TRBV7-8 and J is TRBJ1-2; a possible D gene is TRBD1 (5 bases). Germline assignment: CDR1 SGHVS and CDR2 FQNEAQ. This CDR3 contains 14 residues. The V gene lost 5 bases and the J gene lost 2 bases, with 12 bases spanning the gap. The CDR3 DNA sequence: TGTGCCAGCAGCCCTAGACAGCCAAACTATGGCTACACCTTC. Its protein is CASSPRQPNYGYTF.

CDR3 DNA sequence: TGTGCCAGCGGTACCCAAACCTATAATTCACCCCTCCACTTT. It yields the protein CASGTQTYNSPLHF. This sequence joins TRBV13 and TRBJ1-6; D gene uncertain. The CDR3 loop spans 14 amino acids. In germline, CDR1 is PRHDT, CDR2 FYEKMQ (reference sequence). The V end lost 8 bases, the J end lost 2 bases, and 10 bases lay between the germline ends.

The rearrangement uses TRBV6-1 and TRBJ2-7, with 9 positions matching TRBD2. Germline loops: CDR1 MNHNS, CDR2 SASEGT. V trimming: 3 bases; J trimming: 4 bases; junction bases outside the gene matches: 7. The CDR3 has 15 amino acids. The CDR3 loop reads CASSDVASGAYEQYF. For the CDR3, the DNA is TGTGCCAGCAGTGATGTCGCTAGCGGGGCTTACGAGCAGTACTTC.

This chain joins TRBV24-1 and TRBJ2-3; D uncertain. Trimming took off 3 bases at V and 2 bases at J, with 5 bases between the two ends. The germline CDR1 and CDR2 sequences are KGHDR and SFDVKD. The CDR3 has 13 amino acids. The DNA of the CDR3 is TGTGCCACCAGTGATGGCCCCACAGATACGCAGTATTTT. This gives the protein CATSDGPTDTQYF.

Details on this clone: The junction departs from the called germline gene at one end, perhaps through a read error. The chain links TRBV7-7 to TRBJ2-1; 7 bases line up with TRBD1. The germline V gene has CDR1 SSHAT and CDR2 FNYEAQ (reference sequence). The CDR3 has 14 residues. The CDR3 DNA reads TGTGCTAGCAGCCCCGACAGGGCAAGAGGGGAGCAGTTCTTC. As protein: CASSPDRARGEQFF. The full variable domain, rest sourced from reference TRBV7-7 and TRBJ2-1, is GAGVSQSPRYKVTKRGQDVTLRCDPISSHATLYWYQQALGQGPEFLTYFNYEAQPDKSGLPSDRFSAERPEGSISTLTIQRTEQRDSAMYRCASSPDRARGEQFFGPGTRLTVL.

The J gene is TRBJ1-1, the V gene TRBV7-9; 10 bases align to TRBD1. Germline CDR1 SEHNR, CDR2 FQNEAQ (reference sequence). The ends lost 5 bases at V and 4 bases at J; junction bases unmatched: 4. CDR3 length equals 14 residues. The CDR3 sequence is CASSMTGGVTEAFF. The CDR3 DNA reads TGTGCCAGCAGCATGACAGGGGGCGTCACTGAAGCTTTCTTT. Drawing the rest from reference TRBV7-9 and TRBJ1-1, the complete variable domain is DTGVSQNPRHKITKRGQNVTFRCDPISEHNRLYWYRQTLGQGPEFLTYFQNEAQLEKSRLLSDRFSAERPKGSFSTLEIQRTEQGDSAMYLCASSMTGGVTEAFFGQGTRLTVV.

This clone was observed a handful of times. The chain links TRBV7-7 to TRBJ2-1, with D tentatively TRBD2 (6 bases). Germline CDR1 and CDR2: SSHAT and FNYEAQ (reference sequence). Trimming shortened V by 5 bases and J by 5 bases, and 19 bases separated the two germline ends. This CDR3 has 16 residues. CDR3 sequence reads: CASSPTSGTLNNEQFF. In DNA, the CDR3 is TGTGCCAGCAGCCCGACCTCCGGGACTCTCAACAATGAGCAGTTCTTC.